The 22 T cell receptor beta chains below come from one sample, sequenced in a study of Graves' ophthalmopathy and Graves' hyperthyroidism. TCR beta CDR3 amplification used RNA transcripts. Second-round multiplex PCR came after a first-round RT-PCR that employed HTBI primers. TCRdb re-called the multiplex PCR reads with MiXCR, one entry per CDR3 protein. Of a few hundred thousand distinct CDR3 sequences in the sample, under 45% were seen once. Sequencing was performed on peripheral blood or thyroid tissue (not recorded which). The source is an adult man with Graves' hyperthyroidism.

This clonotype came up a few times. The V gene is TRBV24-1, the J gene TRBJ2-3, with D possibly matching TRBD2 (5 bases). From germline, CDR1 is KGHDR and CDR2 SFDVKD. V was shortened by 3 bases and J by 2 bases, with 14 bases between the two germline ends. This CDR3 has 16 amino acids. The CDR3 protein is CATSDPAGLDTDTQYF. In DNA, the CDR3 is TGTGCCACCAGTGATCCAGCTGGACTGGACACAGATACGCAGTATTTT.

This clonotype was counted a few times. The chain is built from TRBV7-2 and TRBJ1-3; maybe TRBD1 (6 bases). This CDR3 region has 17 residues. CDR1 and CDR2 from the germline V gene are SGHTA and FQGNSA. Trimming took 5 bases from V and 2 from J, leaving 19 bases between them. The CDR3 reads CASSKTGPLAPGNTIYF. In DNA form, the CDR3 reads TGTGCCAGCAGCAAGACAGGTCCCCTAGCTCCTGGAAACACCATATATTTT.

This clonotype was counted ten times or more. The V gene is TRBV15, the J gene TRBJ1-1, with a weak D call TRBD1 (6 bases). The CDR3 sequence is 13 residues long. Trimming left V 1 base short and J 6 bases short, with 9 bases between. CDR1 LNHNV and CDR2 YYDKDF come from the germline V gene (reference sequence). This chain's CDR3 is CATSRGGGPEAFF. The CDR3 coding sequence is TGTGCCACCAGCAGAGGCGGGGGGCCTGAAGCTTTCTTT.

The chain recombines TRBV2 with TRBJ2-3; 10 bases agree with TRBD2. The CDR3 covers 19 residues. Germline V lookup: CDR1 SNHLY, CDR2 FYNNEI. V gave up 6 bases and J gave up 2 bases; unmatched junction bases: 17. CDR3 bases: TGTGCCAGCAGCTTAGGCCTCCTAGCGGGAGACCCGAACACAGATACGCAGTATTTT. Translated: CASSLGLLAGDPNTDTQYF.

The chain joins TRBV29-1 to TRBJ2-5; 8 bases map to TRBD1. The germline CDR1 and CDR2 sequences are SQVTM and ANQGSEA. The CDR3 covers 17 residues. The J segment lost 2 bases and the V segment lost 8 bases, leaving 19 bases of the junction unmatched. The CDR3 loop reads CSSETRWDRKIQETQYF. As DNA, the CDR3 is TGCAGCAGTGAAACGCGGTGGGACAGGAAAATTCAAGAGACCCAGTACTTC.

As to this clonotype: Mismatch with germline at one junction end may stem from a read error. The chain is built from TRBV25-1 and TRBJ2-7; 10 bases match TRBD2. The CDR3 loop spans 14 amino acids. Per the germline V gene, CDR1 is MGHDK and CDR2 is SYGVNS. CDR3 bases: TGTGCCAGCAGTATAGCGGGGGGCTCCTACGGGCAGTACTTC. It translates to CASSIAGGSYGQYF.

The chain is built from TRBV28 and TRBJ2-7; no clear D. The CDR3 sequence is 13 residues long. Germline V gene data show CDR1 as MDHEN and CDR2 as SYDVKM. Trimming took 4 bases from V and 2 from J, leaving 9 bases between them. CDR3 nucleotides: TGTGCCAGCAGTTACAACCCGGCCTACGAGCAGTACTTC. It specifies CASSYNPAYEQYF.

This clonotype has at least ten counts. This sequence joins TRBV20-1 and TRBJ2-7; 10 nucleotides align to TRBD2. The V gene's germline CDR1 is DFQATT and CDR2 SNEGSKA (reference sequence). V trimming: 6 bases; J trimming: 1 base; junction bases outside the gene matches: 3. The CDR3 has 13 residues. CDR3 nucleotide sequence: TGCAGTGCCCCACTAGCGGGGTCCTACGAGCAGTACTTC. Translated, it gives CSAPLAGSYEQYF.

The chain links TRBV28 to TRBJ2-7; tentatively, D is TRBD1 or TRBD2 (5 bases each). This CDR3 region has 14 residues. Trimming stripped 5 bases from V and 5 bases from J, with 16 bases between. In germline, CDR1 is MDHEN, CDR2 SYDVKM. For the CDR3, the DNA is TGTGCCAGCAGTCTCCTCGCAGGGCGGGACGAGCAGTACTTC. Translation: CASSLLAGRDEQYF.

In its sample, this clonotype was seen a few times. The chain carries TRBV5-8 and TRBJ2-5; D is undetermined. The germline V and J ends were trimmed by 4 bases and 2 bases, with 12 bases remaining between them. The CDR3 is 14 residues long. Germline V gene lookup returns CDR1 SGHTS and CDR2 YDEGEE. The CDR3: CASSVEGQQETQYF. Written as DNA, the CDR3 is TGTGCCAGCAGCGTAGAAGGGCAGCAAGAGACCCAGTACTTC.

The chain recombines TRBV25-1 with TRBJ1-2, with unresolved D. The CDR3 runs to 12 residues. Looked up from germline, CDR1 is MGHDK and CDR2 is SYGVNS. Trimming removed 8 bases from V and 6 bases from J, with 13 bases in between. CDR3 sequence: CASLGVKDGYTF. CDR3 bases: TGTGCCAGCCTCGGGGTTAAGGATGGCTACACCTTC.

With respect to this clonotype: Mismatch with germline at one junction end may stem from a read error. The V gene is TRBV9, the J gene TRBJ2-7; 12 bases are a match to TRBD2. The V gene's germline CDR1 is SGDLS and CDR2 YYNGEE. The CDR3 totals 17 residues. CDR3 residues: CASSLRLAGAPSYGQYF. The DNA of the CDR3 is TGTGCCAGCAGCCTTCGACTAGCGGGGGCCCCGTCCTACGGGCAGTACTTC.

Note on this clonotype: A much larger clone is a single base away; this may be a read error. The chain is built from TRBV12-3 or TRBV12-4 and TRBJ1-3; D gene unclear. This CDR3 region has 14 residues. The V gene lost 0 bases and the J gene lost 4 bases, with 7 bases spanning the gap. The CDR3 sequence: CASSLAHPGNTIYF. CDR3 sequence (DNA): TGTGCCAGCAGTTTAGCGCACCCCGGAAACACCATATATTTT.

This clonotype was seen a few times. The J gene is TRBJ2-2, the V gene TRBV11-3, with D possibly TRBD1 on 5 matching bases. Trimming left V 4 bases short and J 1 base short, with 13 bases between. The length of the CDR3 is 16 residues. In germline, CDR1 is SGHNT, CDR2 YENEEA. CDR3 sequence: CASSSTAGQNTGELFF. The CDR3 nucleotides are TGTGCCAGCAGCTCCACGGCAGGGCAGAACACCGGGGAGCTGTTTTTT.

The chain combines TRBV29-1 with TRBJ2-7; possibly TRBD2 for D (5 bases). The CDR3 covers 15 residues. Trimming removed 7 bases at V and 0 bases at J, with 19 bases between. Germline lookup yields CDR1 SQVTM and CDR2 ANQGSEA. The CDR3 is CSAGGGSSSSYEQYF. CDR3 DNA: TGCAGCGCGGGCGGAGGAAGTTCGAGCTCCTACGAGCAGTACTTC.

This clonotype was counted between two and nine times. The chain recombines TRBV11-3 with TRBJ1-6; tentative D call: TRBD1 (6 bases). This CDR3 comprises 17 residues. Germline assignment: CDR1 SGHNT and CDR2 YENEEA. V was cut by 2 bases and J by 6 bases, with 17 bases left in between. The CDR3 DNA follows: TGTGCCAGCAGCTTATTCGGAGGGGGAGTCGGTAATTCACCCCTCCACTTT. It is translated as CASSLFGGGVGNSPLHF.

The sample holds many counts of this clonotype. This chain links TRBV29-1 with TRBJ1-2, with 7 bases aligning to TRBD1. The trim removed 6 bases at V and 2 bases at J, leaving 3 bases unmatched. Germline lookup yields CDR1 SQVTM and CDR2 ANQGSEA. CDR3 length equals 12 residues. The CDR3 sequence is CSVMTGNYGYTF. CDR3 nucleotides: TGCAGCGTGATGACAGGGAACTATGGCTACACCTTC.

This chain links TRBV30 with TRBJ1-5; D remains ambiguous. The CDR3 runs to 14 residues. The ends were cut back, 0 bases at V and 3 bases at J, with 9 bases in the middle. CDR1 is GTSNPN and CDR2 is SVGIG in the germline V gene (reference sequence). CDR3 region: CAWSVRGLNQPQHF. The CDR3 nucleotides read TGTGCCTGGAGTGTACGAGGACTCAATCAGCCCCAGCATTTT.

This clonotype occurred a few times. The gene calls are TRBV10-2 and TRBJ2-3; D gene uncertain. V was cut by 8 bases and J by 2 bases, with 5 bases left in between. The CDR3 is 11 residues long. CDR1 and CDR2 from the germline V gene are WSHSY and SAAADI. CDR3 amino acids: CASVHTDTQYF. The CDR3, as DNA: TGCGCCAGCGTCCACACAGATACGCAGTATTTT.

This clonotype was seen ten or more times. The chain uses TRBV2 and TRBJ2-7, with D unclear. CDR1 SNHLY and CDR2 FYNNEI come from the germline V gene. CDR3 length: 11 residues. Trimming pared 2 bases from V and 5 bases from J, leaving 4 bases between. The CDR3 region is CASSEWNEQYF. The CDR3 region has the DNA TGTGCCAGCAGTGAATGGAACGAGCAGTACTTC.

In this sample, this clonotype turned up many times. The CDR3 loop reads CASTRRTPLHF. The CDR3 nucleotides are TGTGCCAGCACCAGAAGAACACCCCTCCACTTT. V is TRBV5-6 and J is TRBJ1-6; D remains ambiguous. Germline values: CDR1 SGHDT, CDR2 YYEEEE. V lost 6 bases, J lost 11 bases, and 9 bases lay in between. There are 11 residues in the CDR3.

This clonotype has at least ten counts. The gene calls are TRBV24-1 and TRBJ1-2, with D possibly matching TRBD1 (6 bases). V was pared by 3 bases and J by 0 bases, with 10 bases between. The CDR3 runs 15 residues. The germline gives CDR1 KGHDR, CDR2 SFDVKD. The CDR3 is CATSDRTVSNYGYTF. The DNA of the CDR3 is TGTGCCACCAGTGATCGGACAGTTTCTAACTATGGCTACACCTTC.